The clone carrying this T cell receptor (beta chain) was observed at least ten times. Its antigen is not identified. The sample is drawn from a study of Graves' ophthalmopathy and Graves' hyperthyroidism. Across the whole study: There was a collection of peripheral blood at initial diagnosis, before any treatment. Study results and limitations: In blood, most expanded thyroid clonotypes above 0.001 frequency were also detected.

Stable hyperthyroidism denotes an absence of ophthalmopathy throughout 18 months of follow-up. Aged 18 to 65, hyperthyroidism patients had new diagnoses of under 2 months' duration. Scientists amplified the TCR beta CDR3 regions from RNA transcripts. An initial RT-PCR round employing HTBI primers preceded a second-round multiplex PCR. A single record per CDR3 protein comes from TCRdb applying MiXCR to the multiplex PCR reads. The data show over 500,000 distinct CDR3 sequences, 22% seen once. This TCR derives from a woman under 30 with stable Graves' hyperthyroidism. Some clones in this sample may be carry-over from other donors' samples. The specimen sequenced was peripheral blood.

The CDR3 region is CASTESSGRADEQYF. Here the CDR3 DNA reads TGCGCCAGCACCGAAAGTAGCGGGAGGGCTGACGAGCAGTACTTC. The rearrangement links TRBV5-1 to TRBJ2-7, with TRBD2 identical over 11 bases. The V gene's germline CDR1 is SGHRS and CDR2 YFSETQ. The CDR3 extends over 15 amino acids. After removal of 6 bases from V and 5 bases from J, the junction contained 10 bases not matched to a gene.